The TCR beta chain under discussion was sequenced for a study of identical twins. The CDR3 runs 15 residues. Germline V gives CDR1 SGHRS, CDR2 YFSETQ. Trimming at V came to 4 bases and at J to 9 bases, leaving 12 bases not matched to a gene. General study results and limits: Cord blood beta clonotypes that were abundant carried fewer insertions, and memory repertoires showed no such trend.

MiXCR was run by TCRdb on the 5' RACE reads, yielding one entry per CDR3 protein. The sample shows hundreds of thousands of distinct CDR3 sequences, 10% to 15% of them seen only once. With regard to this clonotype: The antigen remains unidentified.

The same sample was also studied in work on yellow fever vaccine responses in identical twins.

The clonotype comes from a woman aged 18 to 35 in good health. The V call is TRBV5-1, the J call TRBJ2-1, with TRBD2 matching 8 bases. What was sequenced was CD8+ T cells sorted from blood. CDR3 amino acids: CASSQTAGASREQFF. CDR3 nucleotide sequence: TGCGCCAGCAGCCAAACAGCGGGAGCGTCCCGTGAGCAGTTCTTC.